These 5 T cell receptor beta chains were all obtained from the same sample, sequenced in a study of blood T cell repertoires in COVID-19. Measured with immunoSEQ multiplex PCR; TCRdb has only the in-frame clones, and not every one. Of fewer than 200,000 clones in the sample, around 67% were seen once. The sequenced sample consisted of peripheral blood. Receptors originate from a woman older than 75 with acute or convalescent COVID-19.

This chain uses TRBV29-1 with TRBJ1-1; D ambiguous. From germline, CDR1 is SQVTM and CDR2 ANQGSEA. There are 11 residues in the CDR3. Trimming cost V 4 bases and J 11 bases, with 14 bases left between them. CDR3 region: CSVVGQVEAFF. CDR3 nucleotides: TGCAGCGTTGTGGGTCAGGTAGAGGCTTTCTTT.

The chain has TRBV4-1 and TRBJ1-5; 8 bases fit TRBD1. V trimming: 1 base; J trimming: 5 bases; junction bases outside the gene matches: 19. This CDR3 has 20 residues. In germline, CDR1 is MGHRA, CDR2 YSYEKL. The CDR3 loop reads CASSQVSHGWGRGLDQPQHF. The DNA for the CDR3 is TGCGCCAGCAGCCAAGTTTCTCATGGGTGGGGCAGGGGGCTCGATCAGCCCCAGCATTTT.

This clone was observed a single time. J is TRBJ2-1 and V is TRBV27, with 7 bases that match TRBD1. V lost 5 bases, J lost 8 bases, and 15 bases stayed unmatched. The CDR3 loop spans 16 amino acids. Germline V CDR1 and CDR2: MNHEY, SMNVEV (reference sequence). In DNA, the CDR3 is TGTGCCAGCAGTAGCCTGACAGGGCTTGGTAAAGATGAGCAGTTCTTC. This codes for CASSSLTGLGKDEQFF.

This clone was detected once. The V and J genes are TRBV28 and TRBJ1-3; D not certain. CDR3 length: 16 residues. Germline CDR1 MDHEN, CDR2 SYDVKM. The ends were cut back, 6 bases at V and 0 bases at J, with 15 bases in the middle. The CDR3 spells CASSERGSISGNTIYF. The CDR3 nucleotides are TGTGCCAGCAGCGAACGGGGTAGCATCTCTGGAAACACCATATATTTT.

The V gene is TRBV6-1, the J gene TRBJ2-3; 7 nucleotides align to TRBD2. After removal of 1 base from V and 2 bases from J, the junction contained 6 bases not matched to a gene. Germline V CDR1 and CDR2: MNHNS, SASEGT. The CDR3 loop spans 16 amino acids. The CDR3 here is CASSEGRLADTDTQYF. The CDR3 bases are TGTGCCAGCAGTGAAGGTAGGCTAGCGGACACAGATACGCAGTATTTT.